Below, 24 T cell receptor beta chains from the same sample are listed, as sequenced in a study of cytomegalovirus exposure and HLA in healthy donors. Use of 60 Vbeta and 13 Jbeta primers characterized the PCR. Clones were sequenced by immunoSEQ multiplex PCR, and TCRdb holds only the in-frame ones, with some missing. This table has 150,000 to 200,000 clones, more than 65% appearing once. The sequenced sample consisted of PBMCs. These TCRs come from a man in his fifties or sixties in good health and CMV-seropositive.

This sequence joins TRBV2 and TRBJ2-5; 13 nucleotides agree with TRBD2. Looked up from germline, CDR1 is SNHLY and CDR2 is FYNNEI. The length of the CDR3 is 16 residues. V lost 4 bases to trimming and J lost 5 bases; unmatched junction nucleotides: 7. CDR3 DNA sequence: TGTGCCAGCAGTGGGACTAGCGGGGGATCGGGGGAGACCCAGTACTTC. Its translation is CASSGTSGGSGETQYF.

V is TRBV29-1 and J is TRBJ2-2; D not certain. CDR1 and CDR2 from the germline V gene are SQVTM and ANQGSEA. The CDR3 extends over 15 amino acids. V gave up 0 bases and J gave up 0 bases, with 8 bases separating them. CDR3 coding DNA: TGCAGCGTTGAAGATCCTGGAGCGAACACCGGGGAGCTGTTTTTT. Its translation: CSVEDPGANTGELFF.

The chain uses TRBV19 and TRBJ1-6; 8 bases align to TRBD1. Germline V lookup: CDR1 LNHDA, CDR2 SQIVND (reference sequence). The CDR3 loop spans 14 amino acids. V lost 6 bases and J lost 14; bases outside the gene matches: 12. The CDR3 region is CASSLIGTGLSLHF. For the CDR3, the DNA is TGTGCCAGTAGCCTCATCGGGACAGGTCTTTCCCTCCACTTT.

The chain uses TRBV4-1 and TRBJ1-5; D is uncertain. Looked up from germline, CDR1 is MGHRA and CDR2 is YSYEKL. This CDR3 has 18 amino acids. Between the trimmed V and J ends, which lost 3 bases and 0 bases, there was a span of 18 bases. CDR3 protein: CASSQGQAAILSNQPQHF. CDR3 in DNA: TGCGCCAGCAGCCAGGGTCAGGCAGCCATCCTTAGCAATCAGCCCCAGCATTTT.

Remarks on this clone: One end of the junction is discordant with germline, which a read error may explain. In nucleotides, the CDR3 is TGTTCCAGCAGCTTAGGAGCCTACGAGCAGTACTTC. Protein: CSSSLGAYEQYF. The rearrangement joins TRBV7-9 to TRBJ2-7; no definite D call. The CDR3 has 12 amino acids. Per the germline V gene, CDR1 is SEHNR and CDR2 is FQNEAQ (reference sequence).

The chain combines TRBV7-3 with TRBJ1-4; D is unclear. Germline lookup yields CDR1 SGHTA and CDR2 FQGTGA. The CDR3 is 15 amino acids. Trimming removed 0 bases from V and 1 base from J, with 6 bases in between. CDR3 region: CASSLTGGTNEKLFF. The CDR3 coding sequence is TGTGCCAGCAGCTTAACAGGAGGAACTAATGAAAAACTGTTTTTT.

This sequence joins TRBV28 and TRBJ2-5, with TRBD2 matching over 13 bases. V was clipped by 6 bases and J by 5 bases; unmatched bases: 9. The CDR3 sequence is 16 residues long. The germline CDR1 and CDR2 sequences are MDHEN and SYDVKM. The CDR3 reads CASSLGLAGVTETQYF. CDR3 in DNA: TGTGCCAGCAGCCTCGGACTAGCGGGAGTAACTGAGACCCAGTACTTC.

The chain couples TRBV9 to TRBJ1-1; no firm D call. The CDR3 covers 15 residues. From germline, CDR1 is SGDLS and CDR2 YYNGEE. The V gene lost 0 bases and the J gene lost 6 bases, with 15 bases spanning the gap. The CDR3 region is CASSVGAFAVAEAFF. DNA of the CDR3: TGTGCCAGCAGCGTAGGAGCTTTTGCTGTGGCTGAAGCTTTCTTT.

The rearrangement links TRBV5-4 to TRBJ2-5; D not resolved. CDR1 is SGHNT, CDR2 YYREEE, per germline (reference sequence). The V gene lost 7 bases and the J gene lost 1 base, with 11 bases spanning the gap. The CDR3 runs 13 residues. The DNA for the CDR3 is TGTGCCAGCCATGGAGCGCTCCAAGAGACCCAGTACTTC. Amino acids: CASHGALQETQYF.

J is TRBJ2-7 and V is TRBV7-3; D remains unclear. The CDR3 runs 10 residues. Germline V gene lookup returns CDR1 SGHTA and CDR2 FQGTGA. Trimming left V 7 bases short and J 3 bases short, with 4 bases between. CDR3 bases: TGTGCCAGCACCATCTACGAGCAGTACTTC. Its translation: CASTIYEQYF. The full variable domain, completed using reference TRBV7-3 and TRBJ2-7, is GAGVSQTPSNKVTEKGKYVELRCDPISGHTALYWYRQSLGQGPEFLIYFQGTGAADDSGLPNDRFFAVRPEGSVSTLKIQRTERGDSAVYLCASTIYEQYFGPGTRLTVT.

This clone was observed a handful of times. The CDR3 coding sequence is TGTGCCAGCAGCTCTTCAGGCTTCACAGATACGCAGTATTTT. Translating gives CASSSSGFTDTQYF. This chain uses TRBV7-9 with TRBJ2-3; D gene uncertain. There are 14 residues in the CDR3. Per the germline V gene, CDR1 is SEHNR and CDR2 is FQNEAQ (reference sequence). Trimming took 4 bases from V and 2 from J, leaving 10 bases between them. Together with reference TRBV7-9 and TRBJ2-3, the CDR3 gives the full variable domain: DTGVSQNPRHKITKRGQNVTFRCDPISEHNRLYWYRQTLGQGPEFLTYFQNEAQLEKSRLLSDRFSAERPKGSFSTLEIQRTEQGDSAMYLCASSSSGFTDTQYFGPGTRLTVL.

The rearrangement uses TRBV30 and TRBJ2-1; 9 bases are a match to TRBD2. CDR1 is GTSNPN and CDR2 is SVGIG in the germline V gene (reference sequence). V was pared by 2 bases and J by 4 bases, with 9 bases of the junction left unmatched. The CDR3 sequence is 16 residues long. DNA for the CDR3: TGTGCCTGGAGTTTCTTAGCGGGAGAGGGTTACAATGAGCAGTTCTTC. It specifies CAWSFLAGEGYNEQFF.

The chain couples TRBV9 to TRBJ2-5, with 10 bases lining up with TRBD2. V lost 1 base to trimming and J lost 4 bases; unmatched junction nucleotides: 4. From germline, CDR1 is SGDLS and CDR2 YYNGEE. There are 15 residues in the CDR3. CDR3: CASSVSGGALETQYF. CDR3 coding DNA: TGTGCCAGCAGCGTAAGCGGGGGGGCCTTAGAGACCCAGTACTTC.

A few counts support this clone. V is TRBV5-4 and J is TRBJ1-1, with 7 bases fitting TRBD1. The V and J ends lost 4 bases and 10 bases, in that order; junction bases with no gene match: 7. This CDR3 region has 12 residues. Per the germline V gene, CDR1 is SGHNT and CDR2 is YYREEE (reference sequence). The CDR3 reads CASSPTGAGAFF. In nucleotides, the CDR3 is TGTGCCAGCAGCCCTACAGGGGCCGGAGCTTTCTTT.

The chain's CDR3 is CASSLDGVETNTEAFF. The CDR3 coding sequence is TGTGCCAGCAGCTTAGACGGGGTGGAGACGAACACTGAAGCTTTCTTT. The V and J genes are TRBV7-8 and TRBJ1-1; D is uncertain. Germline CDR1 SGHVS, CDR2 FQNEAQ. Trimming removed 1 base at V and 1 base at J, with 13 bases between. The CDR3 extends over 16 amino acids.

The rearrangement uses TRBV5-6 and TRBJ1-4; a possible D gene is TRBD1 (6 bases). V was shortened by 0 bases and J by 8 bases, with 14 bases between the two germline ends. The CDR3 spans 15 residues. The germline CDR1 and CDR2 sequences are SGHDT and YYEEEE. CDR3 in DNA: TGTGCCAGCAGCTTGGCCGCAGGGGCACGGGAAAAACTGTTTTTT. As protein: CASSLAAGAREKLFF.

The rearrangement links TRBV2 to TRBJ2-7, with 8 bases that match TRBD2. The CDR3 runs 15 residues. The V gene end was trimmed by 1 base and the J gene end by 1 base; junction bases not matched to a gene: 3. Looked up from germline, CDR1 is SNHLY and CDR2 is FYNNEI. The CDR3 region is CASSEEGGGSYEQYF. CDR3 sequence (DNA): TGTGCCAGCAGTGAAGAAGGCGGGGGGTCCTACGAGCAGTACTTC.

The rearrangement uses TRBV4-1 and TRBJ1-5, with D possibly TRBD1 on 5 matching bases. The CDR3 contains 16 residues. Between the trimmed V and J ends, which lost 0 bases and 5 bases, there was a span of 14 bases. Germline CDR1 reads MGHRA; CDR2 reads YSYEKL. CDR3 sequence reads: CASSQETQERDQPQHF. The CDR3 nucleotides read TGCGCCAGCAGCCAAGAAACACAGGAACGAGATCAGCCCCAGCATTTT.

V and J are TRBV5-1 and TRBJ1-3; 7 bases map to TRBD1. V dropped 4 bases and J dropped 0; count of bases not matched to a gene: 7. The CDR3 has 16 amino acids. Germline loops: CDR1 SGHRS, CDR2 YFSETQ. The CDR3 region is CASSKGQQSSGNTIYF. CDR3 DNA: TGCGCCAGCAGCAAGGGACAGCAGAGCTCTGGAAACACCATATATTTT.

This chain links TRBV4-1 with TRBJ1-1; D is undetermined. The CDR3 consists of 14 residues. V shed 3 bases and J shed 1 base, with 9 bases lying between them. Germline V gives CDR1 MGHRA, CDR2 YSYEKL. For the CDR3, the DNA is TGCGCCAGCAGCCAGGTAGACAAGAACACTGAAGCTTTCTTT. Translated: CASSQVDKNTEAFF.

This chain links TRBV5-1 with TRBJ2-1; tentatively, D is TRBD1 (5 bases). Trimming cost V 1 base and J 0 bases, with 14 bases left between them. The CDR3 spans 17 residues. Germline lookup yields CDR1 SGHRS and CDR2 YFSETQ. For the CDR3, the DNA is TGCGCCAGCAGCTTGACAGGTCAGAAAACCTCCTACAATGAGCAGTTCTTC. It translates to CASSLTGQKTSYNEQFF.

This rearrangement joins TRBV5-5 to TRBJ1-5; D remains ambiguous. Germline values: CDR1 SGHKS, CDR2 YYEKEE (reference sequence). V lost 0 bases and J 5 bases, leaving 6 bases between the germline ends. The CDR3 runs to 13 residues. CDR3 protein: CASSLDRYQPQHF. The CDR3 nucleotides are TGTGCCAGCAGCTTGGACAGATATCAGCCCCAGCATTTT. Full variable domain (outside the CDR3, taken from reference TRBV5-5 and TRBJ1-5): DAGVTQSPTHLIKTRGQQVTLRCSPISGHKSVSWYQQVLGQGPQFIFQYYEKEERGRGNFPDRFSARQFPNYSSELNVNALLLGDSALYLCASSLDRYQPQHFGDGTRLSIL.

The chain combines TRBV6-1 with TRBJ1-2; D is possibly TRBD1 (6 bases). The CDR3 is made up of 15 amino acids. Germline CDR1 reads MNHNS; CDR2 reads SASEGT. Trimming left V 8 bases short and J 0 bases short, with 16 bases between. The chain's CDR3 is CASDPQGRANYGYTF. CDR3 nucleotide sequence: TGTGCCAGCGACCCACAGGGCCGAGCTAACTATGGCTACACCTTC.

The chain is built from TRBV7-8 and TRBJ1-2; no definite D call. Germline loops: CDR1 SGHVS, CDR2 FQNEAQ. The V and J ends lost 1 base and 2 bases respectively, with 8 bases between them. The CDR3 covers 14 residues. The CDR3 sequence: CASSLGPGNYGYTF. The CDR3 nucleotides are TGTGCCAGCAGCTTAGGGCCGGGGAACTATGGCTACACCTTC.